Listed below are T cell receptor beta chains from one sample, sequenced in a study of identical twins. In TCRdb, the 5' RACE reads were re-called with MiXCR into one record per CDR3 protein. The sample holds just under 650,000 distinct CDR3 sequences, about 7.6% seen once. The same sample was also studied in work on yellow fever vaccine responses in identical twins.

The sequencing sample was made of PBMCs. The receptors here all came from a woman aged 18-29 years in good health. The CDR3 runs from the conserved cysteine through the conserved F or W. Fields, in order: CDR3 length, V gene, J gene, clone size, D gene, CDR3 protein, CDR3 DNA. A D gene is named only where the DNA matches it firmly. Only some rows state a clone size, as once, few, many or a class for expanded clones.

length: 18; V: TRBV10-1; J: TRBJ2-3; size: many; D: TRBD2; CDR3: CARKNPPLAGGSTDTQYF; DNA: TGCGCCAGAAAAAATCCCCCCCTAGCGGGGGGTAGCACAGATACGCAGTATTTT
length: 12; V: TRBV20-1; J: TRBJ2-1; size: NA; D: NA; CDR3: CSARPTMNEEFF; DNA: TGCAGTGCGAGGCCCACTATGAATGAGGAGTTCTTC
length: 15; V: TRBV12-3/TRBV12-4; J: TRBJ2-4; size: many; D: NA; CDR3: CASSFTGTRRNIQYF; DNA: TGTGCCAGCAGTTTTACGGGGACCCGGCGAAACATTCAGTACTTC
length: 13; V: TRBV12-3/TRBV12-4; J: TRBJ1-3; size: NA; D: NA; CDR3: CADAPGGENTIYF; DNA: TGTGCCGATGCCCCGGGGGGCGAAAACACCATATATTTT
length: 13; V: TRBV25-1; J: TRBJ1-6; size: few; D: NA; CDR3: CASTGHGNSPLHF; DNA: TGTGCCAGCACAGGCCACGGGAATTCACCCCTCCACTTT
length: 13; V: TRBV28; J: TRBJ1-2; size: NA; D: NA; CDR3: CASRNPGLGGYTF; DNA: TGTGCCAGCAGGAACCCGGGCCTGGGGGGCTACACCTTC
length: 14; V: TRBV12-3/TRBV12-4; J: TRBJ2-2; size: NA; D: NA; CDR3: CASSKTTGSGELFF; DNA: TGTGCCAGCAGCAAAACCACAGGGTCCGGGGAGCTGTTTTTT
length: 12; V: TRBV20-1; J: TRBJ2-1; size: NA; D: NA; CDR3: CSAPRLRNEQFF; DNA: TGCAGTGCTCCCCGGCTTCGCAATGAGCAGTTCTTC
length: 15; V: TRBV28; J: TRBJ2-3; size: NA; D: TRBD1; CDR3: CASSTSGQGSDTQYF; DNA: TGTGCCAGCAGTACCTCGGGACAGGGCTCAGATACGCAGTATTTT
length: 15; V: TRBV7-9; J: TRBJ2-1; size: few; D: NA; CDR3: CALEFWDAEGNEQFF; DNA: TGTGCCCTAGAGTTTTGGGATGCTGAGGGTAATGAGCAGTTCTTC
length: 16; V: TRBV5-5; J: TRBJ1-2; size: few; D: NA; CDR3: CASSLTLGGSLYRDTF; DNA: TGTGCCAGCAGCCTGACATTGGGGGGATCCTTGTATCGAGACACCTTC
length: 11; V: TRBV20-1; J: TRBJ1-1; size: few; D: NA; CDR3: CSAWGNTEAFF; DNA: TGCAGTGCTTGGGGGAACACTGAAGCTTTCTTT
length: 13; V: TRBV20-1; J: TRBJ2-7; size: many; D: TRBD1; CDR3: CSADRGPTYEQYF; DNA: TGCAGTGCCGACAGGGGCCCTACCTACGAGCAGTACTTC
length: 14; V: TRBV5-6; J: TRBJ2-1; size: many; D: TRBD2; CDR3: CASSFGSGGNEQFF; DNA: TGTGCCAGCAGCTTTGGTTCGGGGGGCAATGAGCAGTTCTTC
length: 16; V: TRBV7-2; J: TRBJ1-1; size: many; D: NA; CDR3: CASSHRLGEWGSEAFF; DNA: TGTGCCAGCAGCCACCGACTGGGGGAATGGGGTTCTGAAGCTTTCTTT
length: 15; V: TRBV20-1; J: TRBJ1-1; size: NA; D: NA; CDR3: CSAPGTPPVNTEAFF; DNA: TGCAGTGCCCCCGGGACACCCCCTGTGAACACTGAAGCTTTCTTT
length: 22; V: TRBV7-6; J: TRBJ2-3; size: NA; D: NA; CDR3: CASSHRQPERGGTNPSTDTQYF; DNA: TGTGCCAGCAGCCATAGACAACCTGAGAGGGGAGGGACAAACCCTAGCACAGATACGCAGTATTTT
length: 13; V: TRBV28; J: TRBJ2-7; size: NA; D: TRBD1; CDR3: CASLGQGDYEQYF; DNA: TGTGCCAGCCTAGGACAGGGGGACTACGAGCAGTACTTC
length: 17; V: TRBV4-1; J: TRBJ1-1; size: NA; D: TRBD1; CDR3: CASGGQQGLLMNTEAFF; DNA: TGCGCCAGCGGGGGCCAACAGGGGCTTCTCATGAACACTGAAGCTTTCTTT
length: 14; V: TRBV19; J: TRBJ1-4; size: many; D: NA; CDR3: CASRIPGENEKLFF; DNA: TGTGCCAGTAGGATCCCGGGCGAAAATGAAAAACTGTTTTTT
length: 16; V: TRBV7-8; J: TRBJ2-1; size: many; D: TRBD2; CDR3: CASSLASLREYNEQFF; DNA: TGTGCCAGCAGCTTAGCAAGCTTGCGGGAGTACAATGAGCAGTTCTTC
length: 15; V: TRBV5-1; J: TRBJ2-5; size: NA; D: TRBD2; CDR3: CASSLRTSGGETQYF; DNA: TGCGCCAGCAGCTTGCGGACTAGCGGGGGAGAGACCCAGTACTTC
length: 15; V: TRBV3-1; J: TRBJ2-5; size: few; D: TRBD2; CDR3: CASSPPGGRLETQYF; DNA: TGTGCCAGCAGCCCTCCGGGCGGGAGGCTGGAGACCCAGTACTTC
length: 16; V: TRBV4-2; J: TRBJ1-4; size: many; D: NA; CDR3: CASSQGSHVTYEKLFF; DNA: TGTGCCAGCAGCCAGGGGTCTCACGTAACCTATGAAAAACTGTTTTTT
length: 16; V: TRBV5-1; J: TRBJ2-6; size: few; D: TRBD2; CDR3: CASDAGGAPGANVLTF; DNA: TGCGCCAGCGACGCGGGGGGAGCCCCTGGGGCCAACGTCCTGACTTTC
length: 16; V: TRBV28; J: TRBJ1-3; size: few; D: NA; CDR3: CASSLGSQSSGNTIYF; DNA: TGTGCCAGCAGTTTAGGTAGTCAGAGCTCTGGAAACACCATATATTTT
length: 16; V: TRBV12-3/TRBV12-4; J: TRBJ1-4; size: NA; D: NA; CDR3: CASSFGLKFDNEKLFF; DNA: TGTGCCAGCAGTTTTGGATTAAAGTTTGATAATGAAAAACTGTTTTTT
length: 17; V: TRBV12-3/TRBV12-4; J: TRBJ2-6; size: NA; D: TRBD1; CDR3: CARCSYRGSLGANVLTF; DNA: TGTGCCCGCTGTTCCTACAGGGGGTCACTTGGGGCCAACGTCCTGACTTTC
length: 13; V: TRBV4-1; J: TRBJ2-1; size: many; D: NA; CDR3: CASSQQEYNEQFF; DNA: TGCGCCAGCAGCCAACAGGAATACAATGAGCAGTTCTTC
length: 16; V: TRBV24-1; J: TRBJ2-1; size: NA; D: TRBD1; CDR3: CATSDPGQGKQNEQFF; DNA: TGTGCCACCAGTGACCCAGGACAGGGCAAACAAAATGAGCAGTTCTTC
length: 16; V: TRBV7-7; J: TRBJ2-1; size: NA; D: NA; CDR3: CASSLGSGMIPNEQFF; DNA: TGTGCCAGCAGCTTAGGCAGCGGTATGATCCCAAATGAGCAGTTCTTC
length: 14; V: TRBV5-6; J: TRBJ2-2; size: many; D: TRBD1; CDR3: CASSLGQVSGELFF; DNA: TGTGCCAGCAGCCTGGGACAGGTCTCCGGGGAGCTGTTTTTT
length: 18; V: TRBV28; J: TRBJ1-5; size: many; D: TRBD1; CDR3: CASSQPGQGGLSNQPQHF; DNA: TGTGCCAGCAGTCAACCCGGACAGGGGGGACTTAGCAATCAGCCCCAGCATTTT
length: 15; V: TRBV7-9; J: TRBJ2-5; size: many; D: TRBD2; CDR3: CASSLVASGQETQYF; DNA: TGTGCCAGCAGCTTAGTTGCTAGCGGACAAGAGACCCAGTACTTC
length: 14; V: TRBV25-1; J: TRBJ1-4; size: NA; D: NA; CDR3: CASQAPNSGEKLFF; DNA: TGTGCCAGCCAGGCCCCCAACAGTGGTGAAAAACTGTTTTTT
length: 15; V: TRBV27; J: TRBJ2-1; size: few; D: TRBD2; CDR3: CASSTRESTYNEQFF; DNA: TGTGCCAGCAGTACGCGGGAGAGCACCTACAATGAGCAGTTCTTC
length: 14; V: TRBV29-1; J: TRBJ2-7; size: few; D: TRBD1; CDR3: CSVATGGPGREQYF; DNA: TGCAGCGTCGCAACAGGGGGCCCGGGTAGGGAGCAGTACTTC
length: 13; V: TRBV12-3/TRBV12-4; J: TRBJ2-5; size: many; D: NA; CDR3: CASTDRPPVTQYF; DNA: TGTGCCAGCACAGACAGGCCACCCGTCACCCAGTACTTC
length: 18; V: TRBV10-3; J: TRBJ2-1; size: NA; D: TRBD1; CDR3: CASCPDRTISSLQTEQFF; DNA: TGTGCCAGCTGTCCGGACAGGACCATCTCCTCCTTACAAACTGAGCAGTTCTTC
length: 15; V: TRBV7-9; J: TRBJ2-5; size: many; D: NA; CDR3: CASSLAQGAQETQYF; DNA: TGTGCCAGCAGCTTAGCACAAGGAGCACAAGAGACCCAGTACTTC
length: 17; V: TRBV11-2; J: TRBJ2-7; size: NA; D: TRBD2; CDR3: CASSFRASGPSSYEQYF; DNA: TGTGCCAGCAGCTTCCGGGCTAGCGGACCCAGCTCCTACGAGCAGTACTTC
length: 15; V: TRBV29-1; J: TRBJ1-1; size: NA; D: TRBD1; CDR3: CSSTPPGQGKTEAFF; DNA: TGCAGCTCCACTCCACCGGGACAGGGGAAAACTGAAGCTTTCTTT
length: 14; V: TRBV6-2/TRBV6-3; J: TRBJ2-1; size: NA; D: NA; CDR3: CASWGDPAYNEQFF; DNA: TGTGCCAGCTGGGGGGACCCTGCCTACAATGAGCAGTTCTTC
length: 17; V: TRBV12-3/TRBV12-4; J: TRBJ2-2; size: few; D: NA; CDR3: CASSLGYLATNTGELFF; DNA: TGTGCCAGCAGTTTAGGCTATTTGGCCACGAACACCGGGGAGCTGTTTTTT
length: 16; V: TRBV7-9; J: TRBJ1-3; size: NA; D: NA; CDR3: CASSGRPSRTGNTIYF; DNA: TGTGCCAGCAGCGGGCGGCCTAGTAGAACTGGAAACACCATATATTTT
length: 14; V: TRBV10-1; J: TRBJ2-3; size: many; D: NA; CDR3: CASSEGARTDTQYF; DNA: TGCGCCAGCAGTGAGGGGGCTCGGACAGATACGCAGTATTTT
length: 15; V: TRBV12-3/TRBV12-4; J: TRBJ2-1; size: many; D: NA; CDR3: CASSFWGSSYNEQFF; DNA: TGTGCCAGCAGTTTTTGGGGAAGCTCCTACAATGAGCAGTTCTTC
length: 13; V: TRBV21-1; J: TRBJ2-7; size: many; D: NA; CDR3: CASSKEGQGEQYF; DNA: TGTGCCAGCAGCAAAGAGGGACAGGGCGAGCAGTACTTC
length: 16; V: TRBV10-3; J: TRBJ1-5; size: many; D: TRBD1; CDR3: CAISESGQASNQPQHF; DNA: TGTGCCATCAGTGAGTCAGGACAGGCTAGCAATCAGCCCCAGCATTTT
length: 17; V: TRBV29-1; J: TRBJ1-1; size: NA; D: TRBD1; CDR3: CSVERDRGVRQNTEAFF; DNA: TGCAGCGTTGAAAGGGACAGGGGTGTTCGGCAGAACACTGAAGCTTTCTTT
length: 15; V: TRBV28; J: TRBJ2-3; size: NA; D: TRBD1; CDR3: CASSFRDSNTDTQYF; DNA: TGTGCCAGCAGTTTCCGGGACAGCAACACAGATACGCAGTATTTT
length: 15; V: TRBV11-2; J: TRBJ2-2; size: few; D: TRBD1; CDR3: CASSSSSGGAGELFF; DNA: TGTGCCAGCAGCTCTAGCTCAGGGGGCGCCGGGGAGCTGTTTTTT
length: 15; V: TRBV7-2; J: TRBJ2-1; size: few; D: TRBD2; CDR3: CASSLGWGGYNEQFF; DNA: TGTGCCAGCAGCTTAGGGTGGGGGGGCTACAATGAGCAGTTCTTC
length: 16; V: TRBV11-2; J: TRBJ2-5; size: few; D: TRBD2; CDR3: CASSQWGLVSQETQYF; DNA: TGTGCCAGCAGCCAGTGGGGACTAGTGTCGCAGGAGACCCAGTACTTC
length: 16; V: TRBV12-3/TRBV12-4; J: TRBJ1-5; size: many; D: NA; CDR3: CASSFGSTNSNQPQHF; DNA: TGTGCCAGCAGTTTTGGGTCAACTAATAGCAATCAGCCCCAGCATTTT
length: 13; V: TRBV10-3; J: TRBJ2-3; size: many; D: NA; CDR3: CAISGRMADTQYF; DNA: TGTGCCATCAGTGGACGGATGGCAGATACGCAGTATTTT
length: 17; V: TRBV19; J: TRBJ2-1; size: NA; D: TRBD2; CDR3: CASSSGTSGRANNEQFF; DNA: TGTGCCAGTAGTTCCGGGACTAGCGGGAGGGCAAACAATGAGCAGTTCTTC
length: 12; V: TRBV13; J: TRBJ2-1; size: NA; D: TRBD1; CDR3: CASRRQGHEQFF; DNA: TGTGCCAGCAGACGACAGGGTCATGAGCAGTTCTTC
length: 14; V: TRBV20-1; J: TRBJ2-2; size: many; D: NA; CDR3: CSARDPDGTGELFF; DNA: TGCAGTGCTAGAGATCCTGACGGGACCGGGGAGCTGTTTTTT